Listed below are T cell receptor beta chains from one sample, sequenced in a study of shared clonotypes between healthy human individuals. Clones were sequenced by immunoSEQ multiplex PCR, and TCRdb holds only the in-frame ones, with some missing. The table has more than 550,000 clones, around 92% seen once. The source material was naive CD8+ T cells sorted from blood. These receptor sequences come from a man younger than 40 in good health. The CDR3 runs from the conserved cysteine through the conserved F or W. D genes are given only for firm matches. Rows may omit the clone size; those that give it use once, few, many or a size class.

TRBV9	.	TRBJ2-5	.	CASSGQTLETQYF	TGTGCCAGCAGCGGACAGACTTTAGAGACCCAGTACTTC
TRBV29-1	TRBD2	TRBJ2-1	few	CSVRLAGYNEQFF	TGCAGCGTCCGACTAGCGGGGTACAATGAGCAGTTCTTC
TRBV7-6	.	TRBJ2-1	.	CASSEGPAHNEQFF	TGTGCCAGCAGCGAGGGACCAGCGCACAATGAGCAGTTCTTC
TRBV13	.	TRBJ2-7	.	CASSGTGTPEQYF	TGTGCCAGCAGCGGTACCGGGACCCCCGAGCAGTACTTC
TRBV29-1	.	TRBJ1-4	.	CSVEFRGMGEKLFF	TGCAGCGTTGAATTCCGAGGTATGGGTGAAAAACTGTTTTTT
TRBV5-8	TRBD2	TRBJ2-7	.	CASSPRLAGSYEQYF	TGTGCCAGCAGCCCCCGACTAGCGGGTTCCTACGAGCAGTACTTC
TRBV7-9	TRBD1	TRBJ2-1	once	CASSSTSGQGLYEQFF	TGTGCCAGCAGCTCCACCAGCGGACAGGGGCTTTATGAGCAGTTCTTC
TRBV5-1	TRBD2	TRBJ2-7	.	CASSLRERDPREQYF	TGCGCCAGCAGCTTGCGGGAGCGGGACCCTCGCGAGCAGTACTTC
TRBV27	.	TRBJ2-1	.	CASGGIFYNEQFF	TGTGCCAGCGGGGGGATTTTCTACAATGAGCAGTTCTTC
TRBV27	.	TRBJ2-7	.	CASSLSVYYEQYF	TGTGCCAGCAGTTTATCGGTGTACTACGAGCAGTACTTC
TRBV21-1	.	TRBJ1-3	.	CASSKPPPGVSGNTIYF	TGTGCCAGCAGCAAACCCCCCCCGGGGGTCTCTGGAAACACCATATATTTT
TRBV27	.	TRBJ1-5	.	CASSLSIDRTDQPQHF	TGTGCCAGCAGTTTATCCATCGACAGGACCGATCAGCCCCAGCATTTT
TRBV7-9	.	TRBJ1-2	.	CASSFKGGFENYGYTF	TGTGCCAGCAGCTTTAAGGGGGGGTTTGAGAACTATGGCTACACCTTC
TRBV5-1	.	TRBJ2-1	.	CASSLSRPEQFF	TGCGCCAGCAGCTTAAGTAGACCGGAGCAGTTCTTC
TRBV29-1	.	TRBJ1-2	.	CSVLTETYGYTF	TGCAGCGTCCTGACGGAGACCTATGGCTACACCTTC
TRBV15	.	TRBJ2-3	.	CATSSRGPDTQYF	TGTGCCACCAGTTCCAGGGGCCCAGATACGCAGTATTTT
TRBV7-9	.	TRBJ2-1	.	CASSIEGGFEQFF	TGTGCCAGCAGCATCGAGGGGGGTTTTGAGCAGTTCTTC
TRBV19	.	TRBJ2-1	.	CASSIEGTSYNGQFF	TGTGCCAGTAGTATAGAAGGGACTTCTTACAATGGGCAGTTCTTC
TRBV5-1	TRBD2	TRBJ2-1	.	CASRGASGDYNEQFF	TGCGCCAGCAGGGGCGCTAGCGGGGACTACAATGAGCAGTTCTTC
TRBV30	.	TRBJ1-5	.	CAWSVGQGDQPQHF	TGTGCCTGGAGTGTCGGGCAGGGCGATCAGCCCCAGCATTTT
TRBV19	TRBD2	TRBJ2-1	.	CASHGLASGTGEQFF	TGTGCCAGCCATGGACTAGCGTCCGGGACCGGTGAGCAGTTCTTC
TRBV11-2	TRBD2	TRBJ2-1	.	CASSLGGTSGRDNEQFF	TGTGCCAGCAGCTTAGGGGGGACTAGCGGGAGGGACAATGAGCAGTTCTTC